This T cell receptor (beta chain) was sequenced during a study of blood T cell repertoires in COVID-19. The CDR3 sequence is 16 residues long. Germline assignment: CDR1 SEHNR and CDR2 FQNEAQ (reference sequence). V gave up 6 bases and J gave up 0 bases; unmatched junction bases: 6. Data came from immunoSEQ multiplex PCR; TCRdb stores just in-frame clones and leaves some out. Of about 300,000 clones in the sample, 75% to 95% are singletons; the top ten hold around 1.1%. The receptor's source is a young woman who had recovered from COVID-19. The source material was PBMCs or T cells enriched from blood (not recorded which). The J gene is TRBJ2-4, the V gene TRBV7-9; TRBD1 aligns across 9 bases. The CDR3 nucleotides read TGTGCCAGCAGTTGGGACAGGGAGGTAGCCAAAAACATTCAGTACTTC. This translates into CASSWDREVAKNIQYF.